Listed here are 8 T cell receptor beta chains from one sample, sequenced in a study of Tregs in tolerant kidney transplant recipients. Only in-frame clones appear in the TCRdb table, and some are missing; sequencing was by immunoSEQ multiplex PCR. The data contain some 74,000 clones, 85% to 95% of them singletons. The material was Tregs from blood, obtained before the transplant. All receptors derive from a human donor who received a combined kidney and bone marrow transplant.

The chain recombines TRBV15 with TRBJ2-5; D might be TRBD2 (6 bases). In germline, CDR1 is LNHNV, CDR2 YYDKDF (reference sequence). With 3 bases removed from V and 4 bases from J, the gap between germline ends came to 15 bases. The CDR3 is 15 residues long. The CDR3 region has the DNA TGTGCCACCAGCAGGGGTCACGGGAGCACAGAGACCCAGTACTTC. This sequence encodes CATSRGHGSTETQYF.

The J gene is TRBJ2-7, the V gene TRBV13, with 9 bases aligning to TRBD1. The CDR3 is made up of 20 amino acids. CDR1 and CDR2 from the germline V gene are PRHDT and FYEKMQ (reference sequence). J lost 5 bases, V lost 3 bases, and 23 bases had no gene match. CDR3 region: CASSFGGQGMRNGNGDEQYF. Here the CDR3 DNA reads TGTGCCAGCAGCTTCGGGGGACAGGGTATGAGGAACGGGAATGGTGACGAGCAGTACTTC.

The rearrangement joins TRBV4-1 to TRBJ2-7; 12 nucleotides align to TRBD2. J lost 2 bases, V lost 0 bases, and 8 bases had no gene match. Germline CDR1 reads MGHRA; CDR2 reads YSYEKL. This CDR3 has 18 amino acids. CDR3 residues: CASSQDHLAGGIPYEQYF. The DNA of the CDR3 is TGCGCCAGCAGCCAAGATCACCTAGCGGGAGGGATTCCCTACGAGCAGTACTTC.

This chain joins TRBV5-1 and TRBJ2-1, with 7 bases fitting TRBD1. Germline CDR1 SGHRS, CDR2 YFSETQ. V shed 3 bases, J shed 7 bases, and the junction held 1 base outside the gene matches. The CDR3 has 12 amino acids. CDR3 DNA: TGCGCCAGCAGCTCGACAGGGAATGAGCAGTTCTTC. It yields the protein CASSSTGNEQFF.

This sequence joins TRBV5-6 and TRBJ1-1, with unresolved D. Germline CDR1 is SGHDT and CDR2 is YYEEEE. The CDR3 extends over 15 amino acids. The germline V and J ends were trimmed by 0 bases and 6 bases, with 15 bases remaining between them. In nucleotides, the CDR3 is TGTGCCAGCAGCTTGGCCCCAGCTTGGGGATCTGAAGCTTTCTTT. Its translation is CASSLAPAWGSEAFF. The whole variable domain, remainder taken from reference TRBV5-6 and TRBJ1-1, is DAGVTQSPTHLIKTRGQQVTLRCSPKSGHDTVSWYQQALGQGPQFIFQYYEEEERQRGNFPDRFSGHQFPNYSSELNVNALLLGDSALYLCASSLAPAWGSEAFFGQGTRLTVV.

A few counts support this clone. In DNA form, the CDR3 reads TGCGCCAGCAGTTCAGGGGAAGCGGGGACCGGGGAGCTGTTTTTT. This gives the protein CASSSGEAGTGELFF. The chain combines TRBV5-1 with TRBJ2-2; D may be TRBD2 (7 bases). CDR1 and CDR2 from the germline V gene are SGHRS and YFSETQ. V gave up 5 bases and J gave up 5 bases, with 16 bases separating them. There are 15 residues in the CDR3.

The chain carries TRBV5-1 and TRBJ2-3; TRBD2 aligns across 9 bases. Per germline, CDR1 SGHRS and CDR2 YFSETQ. The CDR3 loop spans 15 amino acids. Trimming cost V 4 bases and J 2 bases; bases outside gene matches: 5. In DNA, the CDR3 is TGCGCCAGCAGCCAAAGGACTAGCGACACAGATACGCAGTATTTT. Amino acid sequence: CASSQRTSDTDTQYF.

V gene TRBV5-1 combines with J gene TRBJ2-4; 7 bases line up with TRBD2. The junction had 0 bases not matched to a gene; V was cut back by 1 base and J by 8 bases. The V gene's germline CDR1 is SGHRS and CDR2 YFSETQ. This CDR3 has 12 amino acids. CDR3 in amino acids: CASSLRGDIQYF. The CDR3 coding sequence is TGCGCCAGCAGCTTGCGGGGGGACATTCAGTACTTC.